The clone carrying this T cell receptor (beta chain) appeared many times. Its specificity is not known. This entry is derived from a study of T cells in Graves' hyperthyroidism and ophthalmopathy. Study observations and caveats: Most clonotypes expanded in thyroid above 0.001 were likewise present in blood. The model foresaw ophthalmopathy a median around 6.4 months prior to onset.

TCR beta CDR3 sequences were amplified from RNA transcripts. Primed by the HTBI set, a first-round RT-PCR was run on the TCR CDR3. TCRdb ran MiXCR on the multiplex PCR reads and lists one entry per CDR3 protein. The sample has roughly 300,000 distinct CDR3 sequences, over 11% seen once; the top ten hold 20% to 25%. A lack of ophthalmopathy progression within 18 months defined stable Graves' hyperthyroidism. Diagnosis rested on symptoms, serum thyroxine and TRAb, thyroid ultrasound, and orbital computed tomography. The junction had 10 bases not matched to a gene; V was cut back by 6 bases and J by 4 bases. The germline CDR1 and CDR2 sequences are MDHEN and SYDVKM. The length of the CDR3 is 15 residues.

The sequenced material came from blood. The source of this sequence is a woman younger than 45 with Graves' hyperthyroidism. This rearrangement joins TRBV28 to TRBJ2-7; 9 bases are shared with TRBD1. The CDR3 coding sequence is TGTGCCAGCAGCTCCCGGCAACAGGGGGCTTACGAGCAGTACTTC. It encodes CASSSRQQGAYEQYF.